This T cell receptor (beta chain) emerged from a study of cytomegalovirus exposure and HLA in healthy donors. Findings and limits, study-wide: Clonal expansion was found to be greater in HLA-associated TCR beta chains than in equally common others in a later analysis.

Both 60 Vbeta primers and 13 Jbeta primers went into the PCR. Study processing details: It was a later analysis that counted roughly 80 million unique TCR beta chains, of which approximately 11 million were shared. Profiling relied on immunoSEQ multiplex PCR, and the TCRdb table lists in-frame clones only, not all of them. V, J and clone size reflect that table, while D and trimming were determined from the DNA. Of 120,000 to 150,000 clones in the sample, about three quarters were seen once. The germline CDR1 and CDR2 sequences are SGHRS and YFSETQ. Trimming stripped 4 bases from V and 8 bases from J, with 13 bases between. The CDR3 extends over 13 amino acids. Turning to this clone: Its antigen is undetermined.

The clonotype originates from a male donor in good health and CMV-seropositive. The chain links TRBV5-1 to TRBJ2-1; D possibly corresponds to TRBD1 (6 bases). Sample: PBMCs. CDR3 residues: CASSLRQDHEQFF. CDR3 in DNA: TGCGCCAGCAGCCTTAGACAGGACCATGAGCAGTTCTTC.